This entry lists 30 T cell receptor beta chains sequenced from one sample in a study of T-cell memory formation after mild COVID-19 (dated by TCRdb to 2020 to 2022). Library preparation used 5' RACE. Reads for this sample came from an Illumina NovaSeq 6000. TCRdb's own reprocessing of the public reads used fastp at Q25 and MiXCR and kept productive beta chains. Entries are consolidated by CDR3 protein sequence, retaining the most common genes and DNA. In all, the sample holds about 49,000 distinct CDR3 sequences, and around 7% of those were seen once. The ten largest clones capture roughly 1.5% of the sample. What was sequenced was PBMCs or a T cell subset sorted from them (not recorded which). The receptor source for this set is a man aged 18 to 29 who had mild COVID-19 (a few samples of this study predate the infection). The sample titles of this study are shuffled in the database, so cell type and time point are left out; the donor was told from shared clones.

J is TRBJ2-1 and V is TRBV28, with 10 bases identical to TRBD1. Germline V gene sequence: CDR1 MDHEN, CDR2 SYDVKM. There are 13 residues in the CDR3. Trimming removed 4 bases from V and 12 bases from J; junction bases left unmatched: 6. The DNA of the CDR3 is TGTGCCAGCAGTTCGGGACAGGGGTCGAGGCAGTTCTTC. Its protein is CASSSGQGSRQFF. The whole variable domain, filled in from reference TRBV28 and TRBJ2-1, reads DVKVTQSSRYLVKRTGEKVFLECVQDMDHENMFWYRQDPGLGLRLIYFSYDVKMKEKGDIPEGYSVSREKKERFSLILESASTNQTSMYLCASSSGQGSRQFFGPGTRLTVL.

There are a few counts of this clonotype. V usage is TRBV24-1 and J usage is TRBJ2-3, with 8 bases identical to TRBD1. The CDR3 consists of 16 residues. Germline V gene data show CDR1 as KGHDR and CDR2 as SFDVKD. Losses at the gene ends were 3 bases for V and 1 base for J; bases not matched to a gene: 5. The CDR3 nucleotides read TGTGCCACCAGTGATCACAGGGGGTCAGGCACAGATACGCAGTATTTT. Protein sequence: CATSDHRGSGTDTQYF.

This clonotype was found a few times. V is TRBV14 and J is TRBJ1-1; D not resolved. This CDR3 has 13 amino acids. Trimming stripped 4 bases from V and 2 bases from J, with 8 bases between. Germline V lookup: CDR1 SGHDN, CDR2 FVKESK. This chain's CDR3 is CASSLASNTEAFF. As DNA, the CDR3 is TGTGCCAGCAGCCTGGCCAGCAACACTGAAGCTTTCTTT.

V usage is TRBV24-1 and J usage is TRBJ2-5; 10 bases map to TRBD2. The J segment lost 5 bases and the V segment lost 1 base, leaving 6 bases of the junction unmatched. Germline lookup yields CDR1 KGHDR and CDR2 SFDVKD. The CDR3 length is 16 residues. The CDR3 nucleotides are TGTGCCACCAGTGATTTCGAACTAGCGGGGAGGGAGACCCAGTACTTC. Its translation: CATSDFELAGRETQYF.

This clonotype occurred a few times. The CDR3 region is CASSSQVGRGAQETQYF. Here the CDR3 DNA reads TGCGCCAGCAGCTCCCAAGTTGGGCGGGGGGCCCAAGAGACCCAGTACTTC. V usage is TRBV4-3 and J usage is TRBJ2-5, with 8 bases identical to TRBD2. The length of the CDR3 is 17 residues. Germline CDR1 reads LGHNA; CDR2 reads YSLEER. Unmatched junction bases numbered 12, after V lost 5 bases and J lost 1 base.

This clonotype showed up just a few times. The gene calls are TRBV6-6 and TRBJ2-2; 9 bases are a match to TRBD2. The CDR3 extends over 15 amino acids. Germline CDR1 MNHNY, CDR2 SVGAGI (reference sequence). J gave up 4 bases and V 4 bases, and 4 bases lay outside the gene matches. The CDR3 coding sequence is TGTGCCAGCAGTTCGCGGGGGGGGGGCACCGGGGAGCTGTTTTTT. Its protein is CASSSRGGGTGELFF.

This clonotype was detected ten times or more. Germline is not matched at one junction end, which may reflect a read error. This chain joins TRBV6-2 or TRBV6-3 and TRBJ2-7; a weak D match, TRBD2 (5 bases). Germline V gene sequence: CDR1 MNHEY, CDR2 SVGEGT. There are 12 residues in the CDR3. The CDR3 loop reads CASSSSQAGWTF. The CDR3 bases are TGTGCCAGCAGTTCCTCGCAGGCCGGATGGACTTTC.

This clonotype was observed many times. The chain combines TRBV27 with TRBJ2-5; TRBD2 matches at 8 bases. The junction had 9 bases not matched to a gene; V was cut back by 1 base and J by 2 bases. Germline V CDR1 and CDR2: MNHEY, SMNVEV (reference sequence). This CDR3 has 17 residues. For the CDR3, the DNA is TGTGCCAGCAGTTTATTCGCCCGGGGGGGGAAACAAGAGACCCAGTACTTC. This sequence encodes CASSLFARGGKQETQYF.

This clonotype was seen only a few times. This rearrangement joins TRBV3-1 to TRBJ2-3; TRBD2 matches 11 bases. With V trimmed by 1 base and J by 7 bases, 10 bases remained unmatched. Germline V CDR1 and CDR2: LGHDT, YNNKEL (reference sequence). The CDR3 totals 17 residues. The CDR3 DNA sequence: TGTGCCAGCAGCCAAGCTAGCGGGGGGCAGGCAGGATATACGCAGTATTTT. It is translated as CASSQASGGQAGYTQYF.

Many counts were recorded for this clonotype. The chain joins TRBV12-3 or TRBV12-4 to TRBJ1-1, with D tentatively TRBD1 (5 bases). There are 16 residues in the CDR3. Trimming shortened V by 7 bases and J by 5 bases, and 23 bases separated the two germline ends. For the CDR3, the DNA is TGTGCCAGCACCCTAGAGGGGTTACTGGAATATACTGAAGCTTTCTTT. Translation gives CASTLEGLLEYTEAFF.

This clonotype appeared many times. The genes are TRBV5-1 and TRBJ2-4; D is possibly TRBD2 (5 bases). Between the trimmed V and J ends, which lost 4 bases and 6 bases, there was a span of 11 bases. There are 13 residues in the CDR3. Germline-derived CDR1 and CDR2 are SGHRS and YFSETQ. CDR3 DNA: TGCGCCAGCAGCGTACTAGGAGGAAACATTCAGTACTTC. Amino acid sequence: CASSVLGGNIQYF.

The gene calls are TRBV7-8 and TRBJ2-7; 8 positions agree with TRBD1. V was clipped by 4 bases and J by 6 bases; unmatched bases: 5. This CDR3 is built from 13 residues. Germline lookup yields CDR1 SGHVS and CDR2 FQNEAQ. In DNA, the CDR3 is TGTGCCAGCAGCTACAATGACAGGGGCGAGCAGTACTTC. Translated: CASSYNDRGEQYF. The whole variable domain, remainder taken from reference TRBV7-8 and TRBJ2-7, is GAGVSQSPRYKVAKRGQDVALRCDPISGHVSLFWYQQALGQGPEFLTYFQNEAQLDKSGLPSDRFFAERPEGSVSTLKIQRTQQEDSAVYLCASSYNDRGEQYFGPGTRLTVT.

This clonotype has just a few counts. The rearrangement links TRBV20-1 to TRBJ1-1, with 9 bases aligning to TRBD1. V shed 3 bases, J shed 11 bases, and the junction held 7 bases outside the gene matches. Germline CDR1 reads DFQATT; CDR2 reads SNEGSKA (reference sequence). The CDR3 totals 12 residues. CDR3 sequence: CSASEQGAVAFF. CDR3 bases: TGCAGTGCTAGTGAACAGGGGGCTGTGGCTTTCTTT.

This clonotype was seen many times. The rearrangement links TRBV27 to TRBJ2-3; D is possibly TRBD2 (6 bases). Trimming removed 5 bases at V and 1 base at J, with 16 bases between. The CDR3 totals 16 residues. Per germline, CDR1 MNHEY and CDR2 SMNVEV (reference sequence). Here the CDR3 DNA reads TGTGCCAGCAGTCCCCGGAGGGCTAGTCGCACAGATACGCAGTATTTT. The encoded protein is CASSPRRASRTDTQYF.

This clonotype appeared once. The V call is TRBV6-2 or TRBV6-3, the J call TRBJ2-3; D might be TRBD2 (5 bases). Germline values: CDR1 MNHEY, CDR2 SVGEGT. This CDR3 is 14 amino acids long. V gave up 1 base and J gave up 2 bases, with 7 bases separating them. CDR3 bases: TGTGCCAGCAGTTACTACGGGGACACAGATACGCAGTATTTT. As protein: CASSYYGDTDTQYF.

The chain recombines TRBV20-1 with TRBJ1-4; TRBD1 aligns across 8 bases. The CDR3 spans 16 residues. V dropped 1 base and J dropped 6; count of bases not matched to a gene: 10. Germline V gives CDR1 DFQATT, CDR2 SNEGSKA (reference sequence). This chain's CDR3 is CSARARTGMHYEKLFF. The CDR3 bases are TGCAGTGCTAGAGCGCGGACAGGGATGCATTATGAAAAACTGTTTTTT.

At least ten counts were recorded for this clonotype. The chain couples TRBV5-1 to TRBJ1-1; no firm D call. V gave up 2 bases and J gave up 2 bases, with 1 base separating them. CDR3 length: 11 amino acids. The germline gives CDR1 SGHRS, CDR2 YFSETQ. The CDR3 coding sequence is TGCGCCAGCAGCTTTAACACTGAAGCTTTCTTT. This encodes CASSFNTEAFF.

The genes are TRBV3-1 and TRBJ2-1; TRBD1 might be the D (6 bases). Trimming pared 1 base from V and 6 bases from J, leaving 13 bases between. The CDR3 covers 15 residues. Germline CDR1 LGHDT, CDR2 YNNKEL (reference sequence). CDR3 loop: CASSQVVLGGNEQFF. The CDR3, as DNA: TGTGCCAGCAGCCAAGTAGTACTAGGGGGCAATGAGCAGTTCTTC.

The table lists this clonotype with a few counts. The chain has TRBV30 and TRBJ2-5, with D uncertain. The CDR3 contains 14 residues. Germline CDR1 is GTSNPN and CDR2 is SVGIG (reference sequence). Trimming removed 0 bases from V and 5 bases from J, with 13 bases in between. The CDR3 sequence is CAWSVNTLGETQYF. CDR3 bases: TGTGCCTGGAGTGTAAACACATTGGGGGAGACCCAGTACTTC.

This chain joins TRBV5-1 and TRBJ2-5; TRBD2 matches at 11 bases. Germline trimming cut 2 bases from V and 3 bases from J; bases unmatched to any gene: 3. This CDR3 region has 15 residues. Germline V gene sequence: CDR1 SGHRS, CDR2 YFSETQ. The CDR3 DNA reads TGCGCCAGCAGCTTTGGGACTAGCGGAGAAGAGACCCAGTACTTC. This translates into CASSFGTSGEETQYF.

The table lists this clonotype with a few counts. A read error may explain this, as a much larger clone is one base away. This chain joins TRBV4-2 and TRBJ2-5, with no clear D. Germline V gives CDR1 LGHNA, CDR2 YNFKEQ. The CDR3 is 13 residues long. Trimming removed 0 bases from V and 3 bases from J, with 5 bases in between. The CDR3 nucleotides are TGTGCCAGCAGCCAAGATTGGGAAGAGACCCAGTACTTC. Protein sequence: CASSQDWEETQYF.

In its sample, this clonotype was seen a few times. The chain carries TRBV5-1 and TRBJ2-1, with 9 bases that match TRBD1. V lost 4 bases to trimming and J lost 0 bases; unmatched junction nucleotides: 2. The CDR3 contains 15 residues. The germline V gene encodes CDR1 SGHRS and CDR2 YFSETQ. The CDR3 bases are TGCGCCAGCAGCCTGACAGGGGGCTCCTACAATGAGCAGTTCTTC. This codes for CASSLTGGSYNEQFF.

This clonotype occurred a few times. The gene calls are TRBV4-3 and TRBJ1-1; the match to TRBD1 covers 8 bases. V shed 1 base and J 6 bases; nucleotides not matched to a gene: 1. The CDR3 length is 13 residues. Germline CDR1 reads LGHNA; CDR2 reads YSLEER. The CDR3 DNA reads TGCGCCAGCAGCCAAGGACAGGGGTCTGAAGCTTTCTTT. Translation: CASSQGQGSEAFF.

V gene TRBV5-1 combines with J gene TRBJ2-2; 8 nucleotides match TRBD1. V lost 3 bases to trimming and J lost 6 bases; unmatched junction nucleotides: 13. The CDR3 spans 17 residues. Germline-derived CDR1 and CDR2 are SGHRS and YFSETQ. In DNA form, the CDR3 reads TGCGCCAGCAGCTCCCCGCCCCGACAGGGGAGGCCCGGGGAGCTGTTTTTT. Translation: CASSSPPRQGRPGELFF.

This clonotype was counted between two and nine times. The chain is built from TRBV5-1 and TRBJ2-1; 14 bases match TRBD2. The CDR3 extends over 16 amino acids. V dropped 5 bases and J dropped 9; count of bases not matched to a gene: 10. Germline V gene sequence: CDR1 SGHRS, CDR2 YFSETQ. The CDR3 DNA is TGCGCCAGCAGAGTGACTAGCGGGGGGGCCGAGGGTGAGCAGTTCTTC. Its protein is CASRVTSGGAEGEQFF.

About this clonotype: With a much larger clone just one base away, this may be a read error. The chain recombines TRBV7-8 with TRBJ2-2, with TRBD1 matching 9 bases. The CDR3 loop spans 12 amino acids. From germline, CDR1 is SGHVS and CDR2 FQNEAQ. The DNA of the CDR3 is TGTGCCAGCAGCCCTTGGACAGGGGACCTGTTTTTT. This gives the protein CASSPWTGDLFF.

The chain employs TRBV5-1 and TRBJ2-3; no definite D call. Germline CDR1 SGHRS, CDR2 YFSETQ. The CDR3 spans 14 residues. Trimming removed 4 bases at V and 4 bases at J, with 13 bases between. The CDR3, as DNA: TGCGCCAGCAGCCTGGGGTCAGGCCCAGATACGCAGTATTTT. This encodes CASSLGSGPDTQYF.

The rearrangement uses TRBV4-2 and TRBJ1-6, with TRBD1 matching over 9 bases. The ends lost 5 bases at V and 9 bases at J; junction bases unmatched: 8. This CDR3 contains 15 residues. CDR1 LGHNA and CDR2 YNFKEQ come from the germline V gene. Here the CDR3 reads CASSAQTGGGSPLHF. The CDR3 DNA reads as TGTGCCAGCAGCGCCCAGACAGGGGGTGGTTCACCCCTCCACTTT.

V and J are TRBV7-2 and TRBJ2-3; perhaps TRBD2 as D (5 bases). Germline V CDR1 and CDR2: SGHTA, FQGNSA. This CDR3 region has 12 residues. V dropped 5 bases and J dropped 5 bases, with 8 bases sitting between them. CDR3 sequence: CASSHSEDTQYF. The CDR3, as DNA: TGTGCCAGCAGCCATAGCGAAGATACGCAGTATTTT.

This chain links TRBV19 with TRBJ1-1; 12 bases are shared with TRBD1. Looked up from germline, CDR1 is LNHDA and CDR2 is SQIVND (reference sequence). The length of the CDR3 is 17 residues. V trimming: 5 bases; J trimming: 7 bases; junction bases outside the gene matches: 14. DNA for the CDR3: TGTGCCAGTAGTTCCAACACCCGGGACAGGGGGCGTAATGAAGCTTTCTTT. Translation: CASSSNTRDRGRNEAFF. Based on the CDR3 plus reference TRBV19 and TRBJ1-1, the full variable domain is DGGITQSPKYLFRKEGQNVTLSCEQNLNHDAMYWYRQDPGQGLRLIYYSQIVNDFQKGDIAEGYSVSREKKESFPLTVTSAQKNPTAFYLCASSSNTRDRGRNEAFFGQGTRLTVV.